One T cell receptor beta chain is described in this entry. The trim removed 3 bases at V and 8 bases at J, leaving 15 bases unmatched. This CDR3 has 17 residues. The germline V gene has CDR1 LGHNA and CDR2 YSLEER. The authors' processing: Amplification of reference gene primers was used by the study to estimate nucleated cell counts. Produced via immunoSEQ multiplex PCR; TCRdb's table is partial and in-frame only. V and J calls and clone size are copied from that table; D and trimming were computed from the DNA. The table shows about 310,000 clones, with around 87% occurring only once. The data originate from a study of blood T cell repertoires in COVID-19. Study context: Specimens from acute and convalescent COVID-19 originated in the United States, Italy and Spain.

Those enrolled in Seattle joined during active infection and were followed longitudinally afterward. The clonotype originates from a woman aged 40-49 years with COVID-19, enrolled during active disease. Input material: peripheral blood. This chain connects TRBV4-3 to TRBJ2-3; 9 nucleotides align to TRBD2. The CDR3 is CASSQAPSGIVLATQYF. CDR3 sequence (DNA): TGCGCCAGCAGCCAGGCTCCTAGCGGGATAGTATTGGCTACGCAGTATTTT.